What follows describes a single T cell receptor beta chain. These data are taken from a study of technical replicates of blood from several donors. TCRdb's copy holds only in-frame clones and misses some; the assay was immunoSEQ multiplex PCR. The table records 98,000 or so clones, roughly 96% of them present only once. The CDR3 covers 17 residues. V gave up 0 bases and J gave up 4 bases; unmatched junction bases: 12. Germline lookup yields CDR1 SGHRS and CDR2 YFSETQ. What was sequenced was T cells isolated from PBMCs. This chain connects TRBV5-1 to TRBJ1-1, with 7 bases matching TRBD1. This clonotype originated in a human donor in good health. CDR3 residues: CASSLGRQGLGSTEAFF. The CDR3 DNA is TGCGCCAGCAGCTTGGGCCGACAGGGTCTTGGGAGCACTGAAGCTTTCTTT.